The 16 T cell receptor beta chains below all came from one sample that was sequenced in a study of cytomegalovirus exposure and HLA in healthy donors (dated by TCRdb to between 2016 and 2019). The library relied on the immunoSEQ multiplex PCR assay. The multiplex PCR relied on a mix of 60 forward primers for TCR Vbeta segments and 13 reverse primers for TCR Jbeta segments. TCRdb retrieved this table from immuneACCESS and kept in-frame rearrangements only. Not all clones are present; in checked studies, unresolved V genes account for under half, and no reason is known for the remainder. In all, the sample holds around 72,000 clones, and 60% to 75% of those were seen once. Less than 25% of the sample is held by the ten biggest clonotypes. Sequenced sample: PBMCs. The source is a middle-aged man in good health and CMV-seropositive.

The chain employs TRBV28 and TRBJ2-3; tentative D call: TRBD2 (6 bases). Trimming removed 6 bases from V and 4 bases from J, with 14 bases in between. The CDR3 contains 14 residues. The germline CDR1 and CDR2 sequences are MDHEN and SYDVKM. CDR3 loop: CASRSGGSADTQYF. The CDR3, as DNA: TGTGCCAGCAGATCCGGGGGAAGCGCAGATACGCAGTATTTT.

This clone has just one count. CDR3 loop: CASYGTGKETQYF. CDR3 nucleotides: TGTGCCAGCTATGGGACAGGGAAAGAGACCCAGTACTTC. The rearrangement uses TRBV28 and TRBJ2-5; 9 bases are shared with TRBD1. The CDR3 totals 13 residues. Germline V gene sequence: CDR1 MDHEN, CDR2 SYDVKM. V was clipped by 8 bases and J by 3 bases; unmatched bases: 4.

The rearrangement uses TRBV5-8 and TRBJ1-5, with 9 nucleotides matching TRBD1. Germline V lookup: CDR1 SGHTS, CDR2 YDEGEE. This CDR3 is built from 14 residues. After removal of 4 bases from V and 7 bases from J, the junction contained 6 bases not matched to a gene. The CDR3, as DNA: TGTGCCAGCAGCCCCGGGACAGGGCAGCAGCCCCAGCATTTT. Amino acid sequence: CASSPGTGQQPQHF.

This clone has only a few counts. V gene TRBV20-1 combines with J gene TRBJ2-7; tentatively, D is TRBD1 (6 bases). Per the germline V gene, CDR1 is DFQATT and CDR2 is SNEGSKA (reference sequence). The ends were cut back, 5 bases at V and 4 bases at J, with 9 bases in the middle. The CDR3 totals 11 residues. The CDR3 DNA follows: TGCAGTGCTCAACAGGGATACGAGCAGTACTTC. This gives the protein CSAQQGYEQYF.

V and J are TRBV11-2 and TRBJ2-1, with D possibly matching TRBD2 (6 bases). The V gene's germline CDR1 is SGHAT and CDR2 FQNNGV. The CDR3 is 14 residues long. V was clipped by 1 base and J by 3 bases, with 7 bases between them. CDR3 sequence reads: CASSLAGVYNEQFF. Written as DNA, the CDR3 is TGTGCCAGCAGCTTAGCGGGGGTCTACAATGAGCAGTTCTTC.

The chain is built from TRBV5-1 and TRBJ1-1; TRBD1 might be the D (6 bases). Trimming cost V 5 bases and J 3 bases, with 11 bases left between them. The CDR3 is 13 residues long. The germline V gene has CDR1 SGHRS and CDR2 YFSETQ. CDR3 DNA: TGCGCCAGCAGTCACGCAGGGGACACTGAAGCTTTCTTT. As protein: CASSHAGDTEAFF.

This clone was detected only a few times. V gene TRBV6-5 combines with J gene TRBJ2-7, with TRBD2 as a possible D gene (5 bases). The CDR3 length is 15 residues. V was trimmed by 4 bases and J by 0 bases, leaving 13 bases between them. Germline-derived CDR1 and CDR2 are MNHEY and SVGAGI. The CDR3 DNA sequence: TGTGCCAGCAGTTCCGGACTGCTTGCCTCCTACGAGCAGTACTTC. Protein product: CASSSGLLASYEQYF.

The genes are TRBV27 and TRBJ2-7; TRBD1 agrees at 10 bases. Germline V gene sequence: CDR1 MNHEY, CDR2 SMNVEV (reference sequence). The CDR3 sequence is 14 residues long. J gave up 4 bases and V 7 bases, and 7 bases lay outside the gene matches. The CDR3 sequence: CASKPRDRGYEQYF. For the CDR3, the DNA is TGTGCCAGCAAACCCCGGGACAGGGGTTACGAGCAGTACTTC.

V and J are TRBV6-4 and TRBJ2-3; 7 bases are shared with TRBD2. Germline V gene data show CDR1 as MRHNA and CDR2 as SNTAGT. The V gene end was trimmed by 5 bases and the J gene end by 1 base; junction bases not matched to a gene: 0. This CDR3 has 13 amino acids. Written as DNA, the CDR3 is TGTGCCAGCAGTCTAGCGGGCACAGATACGCAGTATTTT. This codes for CASSLAGTDTQYF.

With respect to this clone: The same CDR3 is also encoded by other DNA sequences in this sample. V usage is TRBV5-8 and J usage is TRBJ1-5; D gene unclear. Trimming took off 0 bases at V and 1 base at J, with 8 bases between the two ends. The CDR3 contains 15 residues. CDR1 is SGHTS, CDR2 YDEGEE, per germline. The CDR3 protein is CASSLVRGSNQPQHF. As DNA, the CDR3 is TGTGCCAGCAGCTTGGTACGGGGAAGCAATCAGCCCCAGCATTTT. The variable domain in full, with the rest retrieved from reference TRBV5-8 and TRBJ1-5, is EAGVTQSPTHLIKTRGQQATLRCSPISGHTSVYWYQQALGLGLQFLLWYDEGEERNRGNFPPRFSGRQFPNYSSELNVNALELEDSALYLCASSLVRGSNQPQHFGDGTRLSIL.

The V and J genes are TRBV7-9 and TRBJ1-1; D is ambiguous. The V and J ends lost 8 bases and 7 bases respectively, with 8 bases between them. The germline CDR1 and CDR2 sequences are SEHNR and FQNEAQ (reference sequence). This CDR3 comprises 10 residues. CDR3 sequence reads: CASSVFEAFF. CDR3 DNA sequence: TGTGCCAGCTCTGTCTTTGAAGCTTTCTTT.

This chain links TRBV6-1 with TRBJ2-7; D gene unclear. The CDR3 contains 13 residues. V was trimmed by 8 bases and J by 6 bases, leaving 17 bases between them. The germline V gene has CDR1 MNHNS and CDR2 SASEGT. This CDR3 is CASEVGYAREQYF. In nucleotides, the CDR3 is TGTGCCAGCGAGGTGGGTTATGCGCGCGAGCAGTACTTC.

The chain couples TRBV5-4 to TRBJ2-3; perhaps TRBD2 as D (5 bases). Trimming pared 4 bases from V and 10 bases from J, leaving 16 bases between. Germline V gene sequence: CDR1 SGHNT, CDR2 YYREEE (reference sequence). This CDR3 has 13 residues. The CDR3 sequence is CASSQADGKAQYF. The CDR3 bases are TGTGCCAGCAGCCAAGCGGACGGCAAGGCGCAGTATTTT.

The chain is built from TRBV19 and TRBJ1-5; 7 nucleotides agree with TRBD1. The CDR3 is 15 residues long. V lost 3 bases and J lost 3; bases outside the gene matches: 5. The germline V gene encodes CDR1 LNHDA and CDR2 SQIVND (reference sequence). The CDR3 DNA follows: TGTGCCAGTAGTATGGGGACAGCCAACAATCAGCCCCAGCATTTT. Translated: CASSMGTANNQPQHF.

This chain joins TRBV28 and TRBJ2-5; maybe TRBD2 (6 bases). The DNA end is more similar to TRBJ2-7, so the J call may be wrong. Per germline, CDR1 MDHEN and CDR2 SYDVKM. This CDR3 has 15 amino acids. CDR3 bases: TGTGCCAGCAGGCCCGGGGACTCCATCTCTTCCGAGCAGTACTTC. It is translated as CASRPGDSISSEQYF.

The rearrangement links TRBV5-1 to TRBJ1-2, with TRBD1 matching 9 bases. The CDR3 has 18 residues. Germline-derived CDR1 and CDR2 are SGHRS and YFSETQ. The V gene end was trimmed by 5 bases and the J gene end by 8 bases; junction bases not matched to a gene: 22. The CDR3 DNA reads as TGCGCCAGCAGGCCCTCCGGGACAGGGTCCTTTCTGCGTAACGGCTACACCTTC. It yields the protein CASRPSGTGSFLRNGYTF.